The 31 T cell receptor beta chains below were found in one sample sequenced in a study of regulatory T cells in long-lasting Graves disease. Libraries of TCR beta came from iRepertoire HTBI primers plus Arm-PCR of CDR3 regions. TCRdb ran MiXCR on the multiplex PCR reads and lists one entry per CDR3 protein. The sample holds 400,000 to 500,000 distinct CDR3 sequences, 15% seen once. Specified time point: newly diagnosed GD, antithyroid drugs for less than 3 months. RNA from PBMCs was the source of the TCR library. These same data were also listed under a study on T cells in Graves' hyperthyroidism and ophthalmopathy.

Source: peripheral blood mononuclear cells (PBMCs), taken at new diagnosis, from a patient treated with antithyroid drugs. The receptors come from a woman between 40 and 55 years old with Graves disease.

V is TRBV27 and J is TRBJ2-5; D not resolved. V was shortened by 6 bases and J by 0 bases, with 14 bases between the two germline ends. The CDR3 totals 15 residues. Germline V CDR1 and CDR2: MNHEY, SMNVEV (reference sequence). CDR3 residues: CASRRTLGNQETQYF. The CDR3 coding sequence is TGTGCCAGCAGACGAACTCTAGGAAACCAAGAGACCCAGTACTTC.

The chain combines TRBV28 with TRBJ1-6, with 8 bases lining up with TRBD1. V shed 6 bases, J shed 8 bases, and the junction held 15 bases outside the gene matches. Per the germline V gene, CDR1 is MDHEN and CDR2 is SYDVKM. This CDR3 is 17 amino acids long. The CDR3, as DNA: TGTGCCAGCAGCCCCCATCGGCAGGGGGCGTGGGATTCACCCCTCCACTTT. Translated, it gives CASSPHRQGAWDSPLHF.

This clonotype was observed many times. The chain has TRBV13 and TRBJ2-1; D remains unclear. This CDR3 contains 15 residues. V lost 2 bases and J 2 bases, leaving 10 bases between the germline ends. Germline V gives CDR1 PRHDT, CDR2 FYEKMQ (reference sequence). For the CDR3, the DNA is TGTGCCAGCAGCTTAACTCTGGCGACCTACAATGAGCAGTTCTTC. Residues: CASSLTLATYNEQFF.

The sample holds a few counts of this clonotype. In DNA form, the CDR3 reads TGTGCCAGCAGTTTTTCCCGGACTAGCGCGAATGAGCAGTTCTTC. This sequence encodes CASSFSRTSANEQFF. V gene TRBV12-3 or TRBV12-4 combines with J gene TRBJ2-1; 9 positions match TRBD2. V gave up 3 bases and J gave up 7 bases; unmatched junction bases: 7. The CDR3 loop spans 15 amino acids.

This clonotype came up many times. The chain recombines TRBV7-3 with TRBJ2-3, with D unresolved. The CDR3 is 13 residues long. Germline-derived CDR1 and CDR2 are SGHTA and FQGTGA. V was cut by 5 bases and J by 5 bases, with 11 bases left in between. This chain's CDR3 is CASSADLRDTQYF. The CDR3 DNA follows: TGTGCCAGCAGCGCCGACCTAAGAGATACGCAGTATTTT.

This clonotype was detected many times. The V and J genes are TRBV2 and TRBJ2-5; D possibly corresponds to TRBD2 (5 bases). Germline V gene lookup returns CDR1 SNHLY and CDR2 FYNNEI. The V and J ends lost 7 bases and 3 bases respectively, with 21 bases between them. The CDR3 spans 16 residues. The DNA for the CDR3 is TGTGCCAGCACCGACTTAACTCGGGGAGCCAAAGAGACCCAGTACTTC. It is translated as CASTDLTRGAKETQYF. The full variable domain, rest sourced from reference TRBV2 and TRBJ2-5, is EPEVTQTPSHQVTQMGQEVILRCVPISNHLYFYWYRQILGQKVEFLVSFYNNEISEKSEIFDDQFSVERPDGSNFTLKIRSTKLEDSAMYFCASTDLTRGAKETQYFGPGTRLLVL.

The CDR3 DNA follows: TGTGCCAGCAGTTTAGGGCTTAGCGGGAGGTACGAGCAGTACTTC. Translated: CASSLGLSGRYEQYF. The V gene is TRBV12-3 or TRBV12-4, the J gene TRBJ2-7; 10 bases are shared with TRBD2. The CDR3 extends over 15 amino acids. Trimming removed 1 base from V and 4 bases from J; junction bases left unmatched: 4.

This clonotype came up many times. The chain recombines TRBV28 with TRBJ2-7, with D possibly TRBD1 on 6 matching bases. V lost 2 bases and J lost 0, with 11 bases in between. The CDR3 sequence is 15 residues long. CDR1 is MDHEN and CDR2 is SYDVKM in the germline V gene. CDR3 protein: CASSLPGANSYEQYF. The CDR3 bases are TGTGCCAGCAGTTTACCAGGGGCGAACTCCTACGAGCAGTACTTC. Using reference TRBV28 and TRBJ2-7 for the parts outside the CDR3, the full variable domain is DVKVTQSSRYLVKRTGEKVFLECVQDMDHENMFWYRQDPGLGLRLIYFSYDVKMKEKGDIPEGYSVSREKKERFSLILESASTNQTSMYLCASSLPGANSYEQYFGPGTRLTVT.

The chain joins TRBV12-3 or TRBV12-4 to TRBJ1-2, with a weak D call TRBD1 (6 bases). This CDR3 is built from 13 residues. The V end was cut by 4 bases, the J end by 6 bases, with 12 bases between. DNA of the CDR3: TGTGCCAGCAGTTCGGACTGGGGGCATGGCTACACCTTC. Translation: CASSSDWGHGYTF.

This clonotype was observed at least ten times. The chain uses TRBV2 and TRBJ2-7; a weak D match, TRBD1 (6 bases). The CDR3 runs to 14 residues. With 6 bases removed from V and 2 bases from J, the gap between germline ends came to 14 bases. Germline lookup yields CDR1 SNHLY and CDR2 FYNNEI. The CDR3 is CASRPIRTAYEQYF. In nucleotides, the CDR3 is TGTGCCAGCAGGCCGATACGGACAGCCTACGAGCAGTACTTC.

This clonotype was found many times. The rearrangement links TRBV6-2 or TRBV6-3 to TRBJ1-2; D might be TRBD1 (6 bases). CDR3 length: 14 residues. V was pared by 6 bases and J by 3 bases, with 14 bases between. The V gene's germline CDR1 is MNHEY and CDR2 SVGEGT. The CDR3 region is CASRITQGYYGYTF. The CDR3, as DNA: TGTGCCAGCAGAATAACACAGGGTTACTATGGCTACACCTTC.

Here the CDR3 reads CATSMGHSGANVLTF. The CDR3 coding sequence is TGTGCCACCAGCATGGGACACTCTGGGGCCAACGTCCTGACTTTC. This chain links TRBV15 with TRBJ2-6; perhaps TRBD1 as D (6 bases). Germline V lookup: CDR1 LNHNV, CDR2 YYDKDF (reference sequence). Trimming took 4 bases from V and 0 from J, leaving 7 bases between them. This CDR3 region has 15 residues.

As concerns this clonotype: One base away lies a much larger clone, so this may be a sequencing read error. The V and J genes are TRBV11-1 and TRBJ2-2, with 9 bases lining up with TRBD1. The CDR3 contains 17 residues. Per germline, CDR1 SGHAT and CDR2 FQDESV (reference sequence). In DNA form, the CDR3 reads TGTGCCAGCAGCGACCCCGAACAGGGGGCACGGCCCGGGGAGCTGCTTTTT. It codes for CASSDPEQGARPGELLF.

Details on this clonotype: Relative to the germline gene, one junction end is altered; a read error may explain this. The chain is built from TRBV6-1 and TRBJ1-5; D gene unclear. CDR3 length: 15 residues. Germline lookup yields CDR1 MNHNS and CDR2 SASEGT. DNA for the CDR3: TGTGCCAGCAGGAGACACTCCGATAGCAGTCAGCCCCAGCATTTT. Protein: CASRRHSDSSQPQHF.

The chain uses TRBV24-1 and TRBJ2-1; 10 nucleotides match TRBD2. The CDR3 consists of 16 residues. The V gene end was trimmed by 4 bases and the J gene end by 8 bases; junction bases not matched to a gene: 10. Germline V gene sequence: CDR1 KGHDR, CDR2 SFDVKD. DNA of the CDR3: TGTGCCACCAGTGACACTAGCGGGAACGTGATGGATGAGCAGTTCTTC. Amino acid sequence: CATSDTSGNVMDEQFF.

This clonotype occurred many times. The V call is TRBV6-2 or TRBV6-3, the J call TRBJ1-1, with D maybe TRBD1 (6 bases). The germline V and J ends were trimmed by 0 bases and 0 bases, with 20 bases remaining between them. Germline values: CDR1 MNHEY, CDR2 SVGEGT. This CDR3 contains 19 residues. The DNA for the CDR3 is TGTGCCAGCAGTTACTCCCCGCCGTCTCTAGGGACATTGAACACTGAAGCTTTCTTT. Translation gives CASSYSPPSLGTLNTEAFF.

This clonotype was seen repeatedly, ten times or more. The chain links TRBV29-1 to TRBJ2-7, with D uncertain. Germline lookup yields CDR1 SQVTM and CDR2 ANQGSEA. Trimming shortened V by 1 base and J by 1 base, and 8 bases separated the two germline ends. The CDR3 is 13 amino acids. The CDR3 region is CSVEGLTSYEQYF. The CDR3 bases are TGCAGCGTTGAAGGACTTACATCCTACGAGCAGTACTTC.

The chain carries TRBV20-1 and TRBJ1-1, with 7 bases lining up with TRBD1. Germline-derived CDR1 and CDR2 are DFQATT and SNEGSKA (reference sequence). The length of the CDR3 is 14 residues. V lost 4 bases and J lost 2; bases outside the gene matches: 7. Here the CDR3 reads CSANRDSTNTEAFF. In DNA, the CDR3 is TGCAGTGCTAACCGGGACAGTACTAACACTGAAGCTTTCTTT.

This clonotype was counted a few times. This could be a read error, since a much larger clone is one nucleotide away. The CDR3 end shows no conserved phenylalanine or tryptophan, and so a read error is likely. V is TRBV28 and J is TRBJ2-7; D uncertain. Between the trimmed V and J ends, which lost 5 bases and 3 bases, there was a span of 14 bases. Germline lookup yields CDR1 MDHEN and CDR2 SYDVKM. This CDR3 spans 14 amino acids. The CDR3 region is CASSGSTIYYEQYS. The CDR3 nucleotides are TGTGCCAGCAGTGGCTCAACAATCTACTACGAGCAGTACTCC.

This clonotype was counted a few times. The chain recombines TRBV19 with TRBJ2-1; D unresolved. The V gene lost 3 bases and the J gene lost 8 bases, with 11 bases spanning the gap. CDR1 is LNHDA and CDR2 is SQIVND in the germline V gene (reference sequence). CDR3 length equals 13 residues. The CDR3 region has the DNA TGTGCCAGTAGTATCCAAGGTTTCTATGAGCAGTTCTTC. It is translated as CASSIQGFYEQFF.

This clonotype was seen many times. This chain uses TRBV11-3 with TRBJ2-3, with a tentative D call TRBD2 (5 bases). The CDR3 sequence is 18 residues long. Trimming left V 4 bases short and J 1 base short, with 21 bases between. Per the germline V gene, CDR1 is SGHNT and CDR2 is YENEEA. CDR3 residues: CASSSFAGLGPRTDTQYF. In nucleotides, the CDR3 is TGTGCCAGCAGCTCTTTTGCGGGCTTAGGTCCCCGCACAGATACGCAGTATTTT.

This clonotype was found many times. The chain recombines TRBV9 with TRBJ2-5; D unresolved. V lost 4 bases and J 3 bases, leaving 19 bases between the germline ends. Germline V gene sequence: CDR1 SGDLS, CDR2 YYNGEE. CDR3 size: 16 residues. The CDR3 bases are TGTGCCAGCAGCCAAACTCCCCGGGCCGACGAAGAGACCCAGTACTTC. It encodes CASSQTPRADEETQYF.

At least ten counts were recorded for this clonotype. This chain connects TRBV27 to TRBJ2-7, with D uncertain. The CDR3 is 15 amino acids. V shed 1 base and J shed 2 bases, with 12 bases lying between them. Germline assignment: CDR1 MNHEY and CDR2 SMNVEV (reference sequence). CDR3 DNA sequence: TGTGCCAGCAGTTTATTAGGGCACCTACCCTACGAGCAGTACTTC. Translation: CASSLLGHLPYEQYF.

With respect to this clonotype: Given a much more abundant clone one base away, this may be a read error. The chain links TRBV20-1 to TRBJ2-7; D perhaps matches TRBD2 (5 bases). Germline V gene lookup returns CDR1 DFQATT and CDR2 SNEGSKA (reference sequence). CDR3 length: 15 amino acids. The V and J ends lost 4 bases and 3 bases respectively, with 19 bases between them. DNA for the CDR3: TGCAGTGCTAAGGAGGTGGTGGCGACCAACTACGAGCAGTACTTC. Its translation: CSAKEVVATNYEQYF.

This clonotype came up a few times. The CDR3 protein is CASSFGETTEAFF. The CDR3 coding sequence is TGTGCCAGCAGCTTCGGGGAGACCACTGAAGCTTTCTTT. This rearrangement joins TRBV5-6 to TRBJ1-1; no definite D call. The V and J ends lost 2 bases and 4 bases respectively, with 9 bases between them. CDR1 and CDR2 from the germline V gene are SGHDT and YYEEEE. This CDR3 is built from 13 residues.

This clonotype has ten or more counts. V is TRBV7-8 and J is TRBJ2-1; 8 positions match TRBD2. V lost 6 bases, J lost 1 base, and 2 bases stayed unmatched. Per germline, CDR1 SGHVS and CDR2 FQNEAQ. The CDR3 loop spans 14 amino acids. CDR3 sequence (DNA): TGTGCCAGCAGTATAGCGGGATCCTACAATGAGCAGTTCTTC. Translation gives CASSIAGSYNEQFF.

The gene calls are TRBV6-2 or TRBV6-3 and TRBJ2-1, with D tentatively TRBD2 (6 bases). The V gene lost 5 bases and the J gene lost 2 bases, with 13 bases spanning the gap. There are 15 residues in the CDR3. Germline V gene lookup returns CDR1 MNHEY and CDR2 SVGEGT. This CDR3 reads CASSEFGGAYNEQFF. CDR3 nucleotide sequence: TGTGCCAGCAGTGAATTCGGGGGAGCCTACAATGAGCAGTTCTTC.

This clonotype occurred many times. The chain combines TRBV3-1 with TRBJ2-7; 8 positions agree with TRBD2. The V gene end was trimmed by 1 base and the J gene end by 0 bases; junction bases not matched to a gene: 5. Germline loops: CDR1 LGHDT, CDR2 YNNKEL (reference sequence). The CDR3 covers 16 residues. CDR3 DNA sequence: TGTGCCAGCAGCCAAGGTAGCGGGAAGACCTCCTACGAGCAGTACTTC. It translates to CASSQGSGKTSYEQYF.

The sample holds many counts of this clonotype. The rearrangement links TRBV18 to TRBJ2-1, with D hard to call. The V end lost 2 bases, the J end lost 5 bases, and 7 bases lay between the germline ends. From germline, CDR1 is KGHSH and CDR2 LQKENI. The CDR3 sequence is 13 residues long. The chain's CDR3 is CASSPLGNNEQFF. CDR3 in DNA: TGTGCCAGCTCACCATTAGGGAACAATGAGCAGTTCTTC. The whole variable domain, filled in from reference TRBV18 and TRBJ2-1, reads NAGVMQNPRHLVRRRGQEARLRCSPMKGHSHVYWYRQLPEEGLKFMVYLQKENIIDESGMPKERFSAEFPKEGPSILRIQQVVRGDSAAYFCASSPLGNNEQFFGPGTRLTVL.

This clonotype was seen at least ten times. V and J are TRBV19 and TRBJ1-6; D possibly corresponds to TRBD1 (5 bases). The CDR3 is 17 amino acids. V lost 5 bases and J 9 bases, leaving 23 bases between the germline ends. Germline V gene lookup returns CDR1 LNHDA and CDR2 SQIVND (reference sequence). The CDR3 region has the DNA TGTGCCAGTAGTCCCCTGACAGCTCCCGTGGGGTTTTCACCCCTCCACTTT. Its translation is CASSPLTAPVGFSPLHF.

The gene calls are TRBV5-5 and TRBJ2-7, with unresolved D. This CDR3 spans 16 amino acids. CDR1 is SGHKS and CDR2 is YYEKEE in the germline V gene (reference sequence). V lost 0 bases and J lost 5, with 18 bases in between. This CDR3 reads CASSLAERAPFHEQYF. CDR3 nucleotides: TGTGCCAGCAGCTTGGCCGAACGGGCCCCTTTCCACGAGCAGTACTTC.